This T cell receptor (beta chain) was found in a study of CD8 T cells in ankylosing spondylitis. General study points: Earlier literature documents some of the motif variants in reactive arthritis synovial fluid and blood. Clones that were linked to disease were CD8+ and were relatively rare in peripheral blood. Significantly higher representation of disease-linked clones was reported for matched ankylosing spondylitis synovial fluid.

This clonotype was detected only a few times. Its target is not known. Making use of molecular barcodes, quantitative 5'-RACE generated TCR beta libraries. TCRdb used MiXCR to reprocess the 5' RACE reads, holding one entry per CDR3 protein. The sample carries around 150,000 distinct CDR3 sequences, around 32% recorded once. The germline CDR1 and CDR2 sequences are LGHDT and YNNKEL (reference sequence). The CDR3 covers 17 residues. V lost 4 bases to trimming and J lost 7 bases; unmatched junction nucleotides: 13. The chain is built from TRBV3-1 and TRBJ2-1; 10 nucleotides line up with TRBD2. Sequencing was done on a sample of synovial fluid, either unsorted or a sorted T cell fraction (not recorded which). The receptor was derived from a male donor with ankylosing spondylitis. The DNA of the CDR3 is TGTGCCAGCAGCCGAAGCGCGAGCGGGGGGGCTCGGAATGAGCAGTTCTTC. Its translation: CASSRSASGGARNEQFF.